A selection of T cell receptor beta chains follows, all from one sample in a study of CD8 T cells in Susac syndrome. MiXCR was run by TCRdb on the immunoSEQ multiplex PCR reads, yielding one entry per CDR3 protein. The sample shows some 190,000 distinct CDR3 sequences, around 93% of them seen only once. Material for sequencing was CD4+ T cells from PBMCs. The receptors come from a human donor with Susac syndrome. CDR3s include the opening cysteine and the closing phenylalanine or tryptophan. D genes are given only for firm matches. Part of the rows lack a size; the others show once, few, many or a class for expanded clones.

. TRBJ1-1 TRBV5-1 . CASSTSGVQATEAFF TGCGCCAGCAGTACCTCAGGGGTTCAGGCCACTGAAGCTTTCTTT
. TRBJ2-5 TRBV10-3 . CASGTAIETQYF TGTGCCAGTGGGACGGCAATAGAGACCCAGTACTTC
TRBD2 TRBJ2-1 TRBV19 . CASSRGTSERHEQFF TGTGCCAGTAGTAGAGGGACTAGCGAACGGCATGAGCAGTTCTTC
. TRBJ1-1 TRBV7-2 . CASSPKQGFEAFF TGTGCCAGCAGCCCGAAACAGGGATTTGAAGCTTTCTTT
. TRBJ2-3 TRBV5-1 . CASTPHRDPGNTQYF TGCGCCAGCACCCCTCACAGGGACCCAGGAAATACGCAGTATTTT
TRBD1 TRBJ2-5 TRBV24-1 . CATSEDRVKETQYF TGTGCCACCAGTGAAGACAGGGTGAAAGAGACCCAGTACTTC
. TRBJ2-7 TRBV20-1 . CSAPRQTNSYEQYF TGCAGTGCTCCCAGACAGACCAACTCCTACGAGCAGTACTTC
. TRBJ1-5 TRBV3-1 . CASSQAGGVSQPQHF TGTGCCAGCAGCCAAGCCGGGGGAGTTAGTCAGCCCCAGCATTTT
TRBD2 TRBJ2-7 TRBV20-1 . CSASLGAGDAYEQYF TGCAGTGCTAGCCTGGGAGCGGGGGATGCCTACGAGCAGTACTTC
. TRBJ1-6 TRBV30 . CAWSPDGGSPLHF TGTGCCTGGAGTCCGGACGGTGGTTCACCCCTCCACTTT
TRBD1 TRBJ1-1 TRBV19 . CATAPTGIDTEAFF TGTGCCACCGCCCCGACAGGGATCGACACTGAAGCTTTCTTT
TRBD1 TRBJ1-4 TRBV4-3 . CASSQDGWGDSKNEKLFF TGCGCCAGCAGCCAAGATGGCTGGGGGGACAGCAAAAATGAAAAACTGTTTTTT
. TRBJ1-1 TRBV5-1 . CASRSGLLGTEAFF TGCGCCAGCAGATCGGGCCTCCTGGGCACTGAAGCTTTCTTT
. TRBJ1-5 TRBV20-1 . CSARKQNQPQHF TGCAGTGCTAGAAAACAGAATCAGCCCCAGCATTTT
. TRBJ1-1 TRBV5-1 . CASSFDQGIEAFF TGCGCCAGCAGCTTCGATCAGGGGATTGAAGCTTTCTTT
. TRBJ1-6 TRBV20-1 few CSASFGSSYNSPLHF TGCAGTGCTTCCTTCGGGAGCTCCTATAATTCACCCCTCCACTTT
. TRBJ1-5 TRBV5-1 . CASSLQGPPQPQHF TGCGCCAGCAGCTTACAAGGGCCTCCCCAGCCCCAGCATTTT
. TRBJ2-7 TRBV5-6 . CASSQGTGEQYF TGTGCCAGCAGCCAAGGGACTGGCGAGCAGTACTTC
. TRBJ2-5 TRBV5-1 . CASSLSGGRETQYF TGCGCCAGCAGCTTGAGTGGGGGTCGCGAGACCCAGTACTTC
TRBD2 TRBJ2-5 TRBV20-1 . CSARDSGRAQETQYF TGCAGTGCTAGAGATAGCGGGCGGGCCCAAGAGACCCAGTACTTC
. TRBJ2-2 TRBV19 . CASRWGIWTPGDTGELFF TGTGCCAGTAGATGGGGAATCTGGACCCCTGGGGACACCGGGGAGCTGTTTTTT
. TRBJ2-7 TRBV30 . CAWSGGPGLYEQYF TGTGCCTGGAGCGGCGGGCCAGGGCTCTACGAGCAGTACTTC
. TRBJ2-7 TRBV12-3/TRBV12-4 . CASSLVSGVGEQYF TGTGCCAGCAGTTTAGTGTCGGGGGTGGGCGAGCAGTACTTC
TRBD2 TRBJ2-1 TRBV12-3/TRBV12-4 . CASSLRTSGGPSSYNEQFF TGTGCCAGCAGTCTTCGGACTAGCGGGGGGCCCAGCTCCTACAATGAGCAGTTCTTC
TRBD2 TRBJ2-3 TRBV5-4 . CASSLESGVGTDTQYF TGTGCCAGCAGCTTGGAGAGCGGGGTAGGCACAGATACGCAGTATTTT
. TRBJ1-2 TRBV30 . CAWSVRAALDGYTF TGTGCCTGGAGTGTACGGGCGGCGTTGGATGGCTACACCTTC
TRBD2 TRBJ2-3 TRBV29-1 . CSAGTRGGDTQYF TGCAGCGCCGGGACTAGGGGGGGAGATACGCAGTATTTT
. TRBJ1-1 TRBV29-1 . CSVAYRVNTEAFF TGCAGCGTAGCCTACAGGGTGAACACTGAAGCTTTCTTT
TRBD1 TRBJ2-3 TRBV29-1 . CSPGQETDTQYF TGCAGCCCGGGACAGGAAACAGATACGCAGTATTTT
. TRBJ1-2 TRBV30 . CAWSLRWGDGYTF TGTGCCTGGAGTTTACGGTGGGGAGACGGCTACACCTTC
. TRBJ1-3 TRBV3-1 . CASSQRRGSAGNTIYF TGTGCCAGCAGCCAACGAAGGGGATCGGCTGGAAACACCATATATTTT
. TRBJ2-5 TRBV27 . CASSWRREETQYF TGTGCCAGCAGTTGGAGAAGGGAAGAGACCCAGTACTTC
. TRBJ2-7 TRBV4-2 . CASSPRGLSGDAYEQYF TGTGCCAGCAGCCCTCGGGGCCTTTCAGGGGACGCCTACGAGCAGTACTTC
. TRBJ2-3 TRBV4-2 . CASSQREGPLSTDTQYF TGTGCCAGCAGCCAGCGCGAGGGGCCCCTTAGCACAGATACGCAGTATTTT
. TRBJ2-7 TRBV6-2/TRBV6-3 . CASSRDRYEQYF TGTGCCAGCAGTCGGGACCGCTACGAGCAGTACTTC
. TRBJ1-2 TRBV4-2 . CASSQAGGSFYGYTF TGTGCCAGCAGCCAAGCGGGGGGCAGCTTCTATGGCTACACCTTC
. TRBJ2-5 TRBV5-6 . CASSFRGSKGSQYF TGTGCCAGCAGCTTTCGGGGTAGTAAGGGGAGCCAGTACTTC
TRBD1 TRBJ2-3 TRBV3-1 . CASSQGQGGTDTQYF TGTGCCAGCAGCCAAGGACAGGGGGGGACAGATACGCAGTATTTT
. TRBJ2-5 TRBV7-2 . CASRRPGLQETQYF TGTGCCAGCAGACGACCCGGCCTCCAAGAGACCCAGTACTTC
. TRBJ2-2 TRBV2 once CASRPGSVTGELFF TGTGCCAGCAGGCCTGGTAGCGTCACCGGGGAGCTGTTTTTT
TRBD1 TRBJ1-1 TRBV20-1 . CSATETGGAETEAFF TGCAGTGCTACGGAGACAGGGGGCGCGGAAACTGAAGCTTTCTTT
. TRBJ2-5 TRBV28 . CASEAVRETQYF TGTGCCAGCGAGGCGGTCAGGGAGACCCAGTACTTC
. TRBJ2-2 TRBV4-3 once CASSQDNGSGLFF TGCGCCAGCAGCCAGGATAACGGTAGCGGGCTGTTTTTT
TRBD1 TRBJ1-2 TRBV14 . CASSLQDGQVYGYTF TGTGCCAGCAGCCTCCAAGACGGACAGGTCTATGGCTACACCTTC
. TRBJ2-1 TRBV9 . CASSVAADNEQFF TGTGCCAGCAGCGTAGCTGCGGACAATGAGCAGTTCTTC
. TRBJ1-2 TRBV5-1 . CASSARTVSYGYTF TGCGCCAGCAGCGCCCGGACAGTTTCCTATGGCTACACCTTC